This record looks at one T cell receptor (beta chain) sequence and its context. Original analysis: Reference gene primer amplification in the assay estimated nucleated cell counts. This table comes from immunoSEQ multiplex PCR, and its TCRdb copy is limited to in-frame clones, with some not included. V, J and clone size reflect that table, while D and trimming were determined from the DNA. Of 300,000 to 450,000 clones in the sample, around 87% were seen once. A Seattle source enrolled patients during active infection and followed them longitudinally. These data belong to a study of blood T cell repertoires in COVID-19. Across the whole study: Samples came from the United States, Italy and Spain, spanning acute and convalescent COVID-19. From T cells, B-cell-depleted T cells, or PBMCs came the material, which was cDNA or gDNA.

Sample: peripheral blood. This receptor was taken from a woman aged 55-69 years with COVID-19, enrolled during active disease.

As DNA, the CDR3 is TGTGCCAGCCCCAAGGGAGGGACATATGAAAAACTGTTTTTT. Its protein product is CASPKGGTYEKLFF. This chain links TRBV6-5 with TRBJ1-4; TRBD1 is a possible D gene (6 bases). This CDR3 comprises 14 residues. Germline V gene data show CDR1 as MNHEY and CDR2 as SVGAGI. With 8 bases removed from V and 6 bases from J, the gap between germline ends came to 16 bases.